What follows is one TCR beta chain and its context. This sample stems from a study of blood T cell repertoires in COVID-19. The wider study: Collection of acute and convalescent COVID-19 samples took place in the United States, Italy and Spain. PBMCs, B-cell-depleted T cells, or T cells were the source of the cDNA or gDNA that made up the material.

As handled by the study authors: Quantification of nucleated cells was approximated via reference gene primer amplification. Produced via immunoSEQ multiplex PCR; TCRdb's table is partial and in-frame only. Clone size and the V and J calls come from that table; the DNA yielded D and trimming. The sample has 80,000 to 95,000 clones, around 86% seen once. Germline V gene data show CDR1 as LNHDA and CDR2 as SQIVND (reference sequence). The CDR3 runs 15 residues. The V gene end was trimmed by 7 bases and the J gene end by 3 bases; junction bases not matched to a gene: 8. The rearrangement uses TRBV19 and TRBJ1-2; TRBD1 agrees at 10 bases. Sequencing used peripheral blood. The source is a woman of 80 years or more with active or convalescent COVID-19. This chain's CDR3 is CASMSLGQGYYGYTF. For the CDR3, the DNA is TGTGCCAGTATGTCTCTGGGACAGGGGTACTATGGCTACACCTTC.